Given below is one T cell receptor (beta chain) in context. The method was immunoSEQ multiplex PCR; TCRdb's version includes in-frame clones alone and lacks a portion of them. The data hold roughly 330,000 clones, with about 90% observed a single time. Trimming stripped 10 bases from V and 2 bases from J, with 20 bases between. Germline V gene lookup returns CDR1 SNHLY and CDR2 FYNNEI. The length of the CDR3 is 15 residues. These data belong to a study of blood T cell repertoires in COVID-19. The age range of participants was about 18 to 90 years, with residence in about two dozen US areas. This sequence was found in a woman aged 30 to 39 who had recovered from COVID-19. Material for sequencing was PBMCs or T cells enriched from blood (not recorded which). This rearrangement joins TRBV2 to TRBJ2-5; D perhaps matches TRBD1 (5 bases). The CDR3 region is CANLIRQSQQETQYF. The CDR3 coding sequence is TGTGCCAACCTTATCCGACAGAGCCAGCAAGAGACCCAGTACTTC. The full variable domain, in which reference TRBV2 and TRBJ2-5 provide the parts outside the CDR3, is EPEVTQTPSHQVTQMGQEVILRCVPISNHLYFYWYRQILGQKVEFLVSFYNNEISEKSEIFDDQFSVERPDGSNFTLKIRSTKLEDSAMYFCANLIRQSQQETQYFGPGTRLLVL.